The clone carrying this T cell receptor (beta chain) was counted between two and nine times. Its antigen is unknown. TCRdb fed the 5' RACE reads into MiXCR, producing one record per CDR3 protein. This sample has approximately 280,000 distinct CDR3 sequences, with 8% to 9% found just once. The data belong to a study of identical twins. Whole-study findings and limits: Because invariant MAIT and iNKT cells could be present, zero-insertion analyses could be partly confounded.

CDR3 size: 12 residues. V was trimmed by 7 bases and J by 7 bases, leaving 14 bases between them. Germline assignment: CDR1 SGHTA and CDR2 FQGNSA. These data were also filed under a second study, of yellow fever vaccine responses in identical twins.

The sequencing sample was made of memory (CD45RO+) T cells sorted from blood. The origin of this receptor is a woman aged 18-35 years in good health. The chain carries TRBV7-2 and TRBJ2-7; D is unclear. Here the CDR3 reads CASTADAGEQYF. The CDR3 bases are TGTGCCAGCACCGCAGACGCCGGGGAGCAGTACTTC.